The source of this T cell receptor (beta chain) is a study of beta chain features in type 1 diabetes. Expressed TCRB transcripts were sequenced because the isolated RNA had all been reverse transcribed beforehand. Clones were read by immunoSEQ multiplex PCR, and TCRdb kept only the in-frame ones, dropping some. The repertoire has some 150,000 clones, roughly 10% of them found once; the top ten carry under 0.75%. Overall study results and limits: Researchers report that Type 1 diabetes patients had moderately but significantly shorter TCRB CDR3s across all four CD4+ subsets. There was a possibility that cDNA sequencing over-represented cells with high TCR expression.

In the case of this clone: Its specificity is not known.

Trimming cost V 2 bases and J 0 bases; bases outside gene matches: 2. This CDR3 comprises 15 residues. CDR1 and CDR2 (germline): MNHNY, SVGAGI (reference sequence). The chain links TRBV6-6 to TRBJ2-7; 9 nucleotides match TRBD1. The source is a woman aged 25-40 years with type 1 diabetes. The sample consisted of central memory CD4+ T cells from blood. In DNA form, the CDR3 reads TGTGCCAGCAGTTACGGACAGGGGTACTCCTACGAGCAGTACTTC. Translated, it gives CASSYGQGYSYEQYF.